This TCR beta chain is drawn from a study of T cell repertoires in cytomegalovirus infection. At the level of the study: Peptides in the study included HLA-C-restricted and HLA-B-restricted CMV epitopes. Based on public TCR beta signatures, there were indications of CMV infection and of a matching HLA type.

CDR3 length: 14 residues. The J segment lost 7 bases and the V segment lost 7 bases, leaving 7 bases of the junction unmatched. Germline CDR1 and CDR2: SQVTM and ANQGSEA. Via MiXCR, TCRdb re-called the reads, giving one row per CDR3 protein. The sample carries about 570,000 distinct CDR3 sequences, 35% to 50% recorded once. On this clonotype itself: Its matching antigen is unknown.

Here the sequenced sample was cultured PBMCs, taken from culture after CMV antigen stimulation. The chain carries TRBV29-1 and TRBJ2-1, with TRBD2 matching 13 bases. The sequence came from a human donor in good health (CMV status not recorded). Some clones in this sample may be carry-over from other donors' samples. CDR3 protein: CSGGGLAGSNEQFF. The CDR3 nucleotides read TGCAGCGGGGGGGGACTAGCGGGATCAAATGAGCAGTTCTTC.